This entry lists 22 T cell receptor beta chains sequenced from one sample in a study of blood T cell repertoires in COVID-19. The protocol was immunoSEQ multiplex PCR, while the TCRdb copy is restricted to in-frame clones and leaves out a portion. The sample has more than 85,000 clones; around 87% are singletons. The material sequenced was peripheral blood. These receptors were taken from a human donor in a cohort sampled during active COVID-19.

The gene calls are TRBV4-1 and TRBJ1-4, with D perhaps matching TRBD1 (5 bases). CDR3 size: 16 residues. Germline V gene sequence: CDR1 MGHRA, CDR2 YSYEKL. Trimming removed 3 bases from V and 5 bases from J, with 16 bases in between. This CDR3 reads CASSHYGGDLNEKLFF. As DNA, the CDR3 is TGCGCCAGCAGCCATTATGGGGGGGACCTCAATGAAAAACTGTTTTTT.

This clone has ten or more counts. The rearrangement links TRBV7-9 to TRBJ2-1; 7 bases map to TRBD1. The germline CDR1 and CDR2 sequences are SEHNR and FQNEAQ (reference sequence). V dropped 5 bases and J dropped 14; count of bases not matched to a gene: 12. This CDR3 is 13 amino acids long. CDR3 sequence reads: CASSPDRALTEFF. The CDR3 DNA is TGTGCCAGCAGCCCCGACAGGGCCTTGACGGAGTTCTTC.

For the CDR3, the DNA is TGTGCCAGCTGCGGGACGGTTTACAATGAGCAGTTCTTC. Translated, it gives CASCGTVYNEQFF. The V gene is TRBV28, the J gene TRBJ2-1, with D possibly being TRBD2 (6 bases). The CDR3 contains 13 residues. V lost 8 bases and J 4 bases, leaving 12 bases between the germline ends. The germline CDR1 and CDR2 sequences are MDHEN and SYDVKM.

There are many counts of this clone. J is TRBJ1-5 and V is TRBV7-9, with D possibly TRBD1 on 6 matching bases. Trimming removed 5 bases at V and 1 base at J, with 21 bases between. CDR1 is SEHNR, CDR2 FQNEAQ, per germline (reference sequence). The CDR3 loop spans 18 amino acids. The CDR3, as DNA: TGTGCCAGCAGCCTGGGCCCCTGGGGGGGCAGCAGCAATCAGCCCCAGCATTTT. Its protein is CASSLGPWGGSSNQPQHF.

The rearrangement joins TRBV28 to TRBJ1-2; a weak D match, TRBD1 (5 bases). The germline gives CDR1 MDHEN, CDR2 SYDVKM. The CDR3 extends over 15 amino acids. With 5 bases removed from V and 0 bases from J, the gap between germline ends came to 13 bases. The DNA of the CDR3 is TGTGCCAGCAGTACTCGGGGGGGTGCTAACTATGGCTACACCTTC. It is translated as CASSTRGGANYGYTF.

This chain connects TRBV27 to TRBJ2-1; 9 bases are a match to TRBD1. Germline V gene data show CDR1 as MNHEY and CDR2 as SMNVEV (reference sequence). The trim removed 5 bases at V and 4 bases at J, leaving 9 bases unmatched. The CDR3 extends over 16 amino acids. The CDR3 DNA reads as TGTGCCAGCAGTCCCTCCGGGACAGGGAGGTACAATGAGCAGTTCTTC. Encoded protein: CASSPSGTGRYNEQFF.

This chain connects TRBV6-2 or TRBV6-3 to TRBJ1-2; D gene ambiguous. The CDR3 has 12 residues. Trimming pared 5 bases from V and 7 bases from J, leaving 11 bases between. Germline CDR1 MNHEY, CDR2 SVGEGT. The CDR3 sequence is CASSQASTGYTF. The CDR3 DNA reads as TGTGCCAGCAGTCAGGCTAGCACTGGCTACACCTTC.

This clone was picked up one time. The CDR3 nucleotides are TGTGCCAGCACGGAGGGCGGGGGGGCGTACAATGAGCAGTTCTTC. It yields the protein CASTEGGGAYNEQFF. V and J are TRBV7-2 and TRBJ2-1; 9 nucleotides agree with TRBD2. Germline V lookup: CDR1 SGHTA, CDR2 FQGNSA. This CDR3 has 15 residues. With V trimmed by 7 bases and J by 4 bases, 8 bases remained unmatched.

The gene calls are TRBV5-1 and TRBJ2-3, with D unclear. CDR1 and CDR2 (germline): SGHRS, YFSETQ. V was pared by 2 bases and J by 0 bases, with 7 bases between. This CDR3 region has 14 residues. CDR3 region: CASSFATSTDTQYF. The CDR3 DNA is TGCGCCAGCAGCTTCGCGACTAGCACAGATACGCAGTATTTT.

The genes are TRBV3-1 (or the pseudogene TRBV3-2) and TRBJ1-2; 7 nucleotides line up with TRBD1. CDR3 size: 14 residues. Germline-derived CDR1 and CDR2 are LGHDT and YNNKEL (reference sequence). V lost 2 bases, J lost 8 bases, and 8 bases stayed unmatched. The CDR3 reads CASSQLDRGLGYTF. For the CDR3, the DNA is TGTGCCAGCAGCCAATTAGATAGGGGGCTCGGCTACACCTTC.

With respect to this clone: It is unclear where the CDR3 begins or ends on the DNA, so no DNA is shown, and the CDR3 is as TCRdb lists it. The J gene is TRBJ2-1, the V gene TRBV30; no check of the table's D call, TRBD2, against the DNA was made. CDR1 is GTSNPN, CDR2 SVGIG, per germline (reference sequence). Ends included, the CDR3 has 15 residues. The CDR3 spells CAWGAGTSGRGTKFF.

The chain has TRBV6-1 and TRBJ2-7; possibly TRBD1 for D (6 bases). V dropped 2 bases and J dropped 0 bases, with 11 bases sitting between them. Germline CDR1 and CDR2: MNHNS and SASEGT. The CDR3 totals 15 residues. The CDR3 coding sequence is TGTGCCAGCAGTGAACCCACAGGGAGCTCCTACGAGCAGTACTTC. This sequence encodes CASSEPTGSSYEQYF.

The J gene is TRBJ1-1, the V gene TRBV5-1; possible D gene TRBD1, 6 bases. Trimming left V 5 bases short and J 3 bases short, with 11 bases between. The CDR3 is 13 amino acids. Germline CDR1 reads SGHRS; CDR2 reads YFSETQ. As DNA, the CDR3 is TGCGCCAGCAGGTTAGGGGGGGACACTGAAGCTTTCTTT. This codes for CASRLGGDTEAFF.

V and J are TRBV14 and TRBJ2-7; 9 nucleotides align to TRBD1. The CDR3 is made up of 16 amino acids. Germline CDR1 and CDR2: SGHDN and FVKESK. V was pared by 0 bases and J by 5 bases, with 8 bases of the junction left unmatched. Written as DNA, the CDR3 is TGTGCCAGCAGCCAAGATTGGACAGGGGCGGGCGACGAGCAGTACTTC. This gives the protein CASSQDWTGAGDEQYF.

This chain joins TRBV5-4 and TRBJ1-3, with D possibly matching TRBD1 (6 bases). This CDR3 is 16 amino acids long. The V gene's germline CDR1 is SGHNT and CDR2 YYREEE (reference sequence). The ends were cut back, 3 bases at V and 4 bases at J, with 17 bases in the middle. The CDR3 sequence is CASSSSGTLSGNTIYF. In DNA, the CDR3 is TGTGCCAGCAGCTCCTCAGGGACACTATCAGGAAACACCATATATTTT.

The genes are TRBV18 and TRBJ2-5; 7 positions agree with TRBD1. The V and J ends lost 1 base and 5 bases, in that order; junction bases with no gene match: 1. Germline V gene sequence: CDR1 KGHSH, CDR2 LQKENI. The CDR3 contains 13 residues. CDR3 sequence reads: CASSPRQGETQYF. CDR3 bases: TGTGCCAGCTCACCACGACAGGGTGAGACCCAGTACTTC.

A single count supports this clone. The rearrangement links TRBV27 to TRBJ2-3; the match to TRBD1 covers 8 bases. CDR1 is MNHEY and CDR2 is SMNVEV in the germline V gene (reference sequence). The V segment lost 8 bases and the J segment 4 bases; nucleotides outside the gene matches: 11. The CDR3 covers 15 residues. This CDR3 is CASASGGAYADTQYF. Here the CDR3 DNA reads TGTGCCAGCGCGTCAGGGGGCGCTTACGCAGATACGCAGTATTTT.

The rearrangement joins TRBV29-1 to TRBJ2-5; tentatively, D is TRBD1 (6 bases). Germline V CDR1 and CDR2: SQVTM, ANQGSEA. The CDR3 covers 14 residues. The ends were cut back, 6 bases at V and 2 bases at J, with 16 bases in the middle. The CDR3 region is CSVPGWTDQETQYF. As DNA, the CDR3 is TGCAGCGTACCTGGGTGGACAGATCAAGAGACCCAGTACTTC.

This chain links TRBV5-1 with TRBJ2-5; D perhaps matches TRBD1 (6 bases). The CDR3 has 15 residues. Trimming removed 1 base at V and 1 base at J, with 11 bases between. Germline V gene sequence: CDR1 SGHRS, CDR2 YFSETQ. This CDR3 reads CASSLRTATQETQYF. The DNA for the CDR3 is TGCGCCAGCAGCTTGAGGACAGCTACCCAAGAGACCCAGTACTTC.

The chain joins TRBV4-3 to TRBJ2-1; 10 bases line up with TRBD2. The CDR3 has 19 amino acids. V shed 0 bases and J 0 bases; nucleotides not matched to a gene: 8. Looked up from germline, CDR1 is LGHNA and CDR2 is YSLEER. The CDR3: CASSQDLAGGTFSYNEQFF. The CDR3 DNA reads TGCGCCAGCAGCCAAGACTTAGCGGGGGGAACGTTCTCCTACAATGAGCAGTTCTTC.

This chain joins TRBV6-6 and TRBJ1-1; 7 bases match TRBD1. The length of the CDR3 is 14 residues. The ends lost 2 bases at V and 1 base at J; junction bases unmatched: 1. Germline CDR1 reads MNHNY; CDR2 reads SVGAGI (reference sequence). The CDR3 region is CASSYKGANTEAFF. In nucleotides, the CDR3 is TGTGCCAGCAGTTACAAGGGGGCGAACACTGAAGCTTTCTTT.

The chain links TRBV7-6 to TRBJ1-2; 8 nucleotides align to TRBD1. The length of the CDR3 is 17 residues. The ends lost 1 base at V and 4 bases at J; junction bases unmatched: 11. Germline CDR1 reads SGHVS; CDR2 reads FNYEAQ. CDR3 coding DNA: TGTGCCAGCAGCTTAGGCCCCGCACAGGGGGGAAGCTATGGCTACACCTTC. Translated, it gives CASSLGPAQGGSYGYTF.